The 14 T cell receptor beta chains below were found in one sample sequenced in a study of T cell responses to AZD1222 COVID-19 vaccine. Clones were sequenced by immunoSEQ multiplex PCR, and TCRdb holds only the in-frame ones, with some missing. Of 160,000 or so clones listed, approximately 94% are singletons. Sequenced material: peripheral blood, taken on day 0 of AZD1222 vaccination. These receptors came from an adult in good health.

The gene calls are TRBV27 and TRBJ1-5; D might be TRBD1 (5 bases). The CDR3 extends over 19 amino acids. CDR1 MNHEY and CDR2 SMNVEV come from the germline V gene (reference sequence). With 3 bases removed from V and 5 bases from J, the gap between germline ends came to 26 bases. The CDR3 loop reads CASSFLRTLRVNVHQPQHF. The CDR3 bases are TGTGCCAGCAGTTTCCTTAGGACACTACGTGTTAATGTTCATCAGCCCCAGCATTTT.

The rearrangement joins TRBV19 to TRBJ2-1; TRBD1 is a possible D gene (6 bases). The CDR3 sequence is 15 residues long. V lost 4 bases and J lost 3, with 13 bases in between. Per the germline V gene, CDR1 is LNHDA and CDR2 is SQIVND (reference sequence). CDR3 DNA sequence: TGTGCCAGTAGTACCGATTGGACAGACTACAATGAGCAGTTCTTC. Amino acid sequence: CASSTDWTDYNEQFF.

V usage is TRBV18 and J usage is TRBJ1-1; D is unresolved. V was cut by 10 bases and J by 0 bases, with 21 bases left in between. The germline CDR1 and CDR2 sequences are KGHSH and LQKENI. CDR3 length: 16 residues. The CDR3 sequence is CATRGLGGGMNTEAFF. CDR3 bases: TGTGCCACCCGGGGTCTGGGAGGAGGGATGAACACTGAAGCTTTCTTT.

The chain joins TRBV2 to TRBJ2-3; TRBD1 matches 8 bases. The germline V gene has CDR1 SNHLY and CDR2 FYNNEI. Unmatched junction bases numbered 4, after V lost 11 bases and J lost 0 bases. The CDR3 runs 13 residues. CDR3 region: CAGQGASTDTQYF. As DNA, the CDR3 is TGTGCCGGACAGGGCGCTAGCACAGATACGCAGTATTTT.

The genes are TRBV2 and TRBJ1-2, with D perhaps matching TRBD1 (6 bases). CDR1 is SNHLY, CDR2 FYNNEI, per germline. The CDR3 totals 15 residues. V was pared by 10 bases and J by 1 base, with 19 bases between. CDR3 sequence reads: CANREQLALNYGYTF. In nucleotides, the CDR3 is TGTGCCAACAGGGAACAGCTTGCACTTAACTATGGCTACACCTTC. The complete variable domain, with remaining parts taken from reference TRBV2 and TRBJ1-2, reads EPEVTQTPSHQVTQMGQEVILRCVPISNHLYFYWYRQILGQKVEFLVSFYNNEISEKSEIFDDQFSVERPDGSNFTLKIRSTKLEDSAMYFCANREQLALNYGYTFGSGTRLTVV.

The CDR3 nucleotides are TGTGCCAGCAGCTTGGGTACCCCGGGACAGGGGGCCACTGAAGCTTTCTTT. This gives the protein CASSLGTPGQGATEAFF. The rearrangement links TRBV7-9 to TRBJ1-1, with 12 bases fitting TRBD1. V was pared by 3 bases and J by 4 bases, with 9 bases of the junction left unmatched. This CDR3 region has 17 residues. Germline V gene sequence: CDR1 SEHNR, CDR2 FQNEAQ (reference sequence).

The CDR3 loop reads CASSSDGPGTQYF. CDR3 DNA: TGTGCCAGCAGCTCCGACGGACCCGGGACCCAGTACTTC. This sequence joins TRBV7-9 and TRBJ2-5; D unclear. The CDR3 is 13 residues long. The ends were cut back, 4 bases at V and 7 bases at J, with 13 bases in the middle. In germline, CDR1 is SEHNR, CDR2 FQNEAQ (reference sequence).

This clone has just a few counts. The chain recombines TRBV6-1 with TRBJ1-3; the D is unclear. The CDR3 totals 18 residues. CDR1 MNHNS and CDR2 SASEGT come from the germline V gene. The V and J ends lost 0 bases and 0 bases respectively, with 15 bases between them. The CDR3: CASSEALRQRVSGNTIYF. The CDR3 coding sequence is TGTGCCAGCAGTGAAGCGCTTCGGCAGAGAGTCTCTGGAAACACCATATATTTT.

This clone was seen only once. The chain has TRBV7-9 and TRBJ2-7; 8 bases match TRBD2. V shed 3 bases, J shed 2 bases, and the junction held 6 bases outside the gene matches. The CDR3 totals 15 residues. CDR1 SEHNR and CDR2 FQNEAQ come from the germline V gene (reference sequence). The CDR3 here is CASSFGGDRTYEQYF. CDR3 bases: TGTGCCAGCAGCTTCGGGGGGGATCGAACCTACGAGCAGTACTTC.

The rearrangement links TRBV7-9 to TRBJ1-6; D might be TRBD1 (5 bases). This CDR3 is 15 amino acids long. Trimming took 2 bases from V and 6 from J, leaving 11 bases between them. Germline CDR1 SEHNR, CDR2 FQNEAQ (reference sequence). The DNA for the CDR3 is TGTGCCAGCAGCTTATCGACAGATCCTAATTCACCCCTCCACTTT. This codes for CASSLSTDPNSPLHF. The variable domain in full, with the rest retrieved from reference TRBV7-9 and TRBJ1-6, is DTGVSQNPRHKITKRGQNVTFRCDPISEHNRLYWYRQTLGQGPEFLTYFQNEAQLEKSRLLSDRFSAERPKGSFSTLEIQRTEQGDSAMYLCASSLSTDPNSPLHFGNGTRLTVT.

This clone was seen once. The rearrangement links TRBV9 to TRBJ1-1, with D possibly TRBD1 on 6 matching bases. Germline V gives CDR1 SGDLS, CDR2 YYNGEE. The CDR3 runs 14 residues. With 3 bases removed from V and 3 bases from J, the gap between germline ends came to 12 bases. The CDR3 loop reads CASSGGGRDTEAFF. As DNA, the CDR3 is TGTGCCAGCAGCGGAGGGGGACGGGACACTGAAGCTTTCTTT. The full variable domain, with the rest looked up from reference TRBV9 and TRBJ1-1, is DSGVTQTPKHLITATGQRVTLRCSPRSGDLSVYWYQQSLDQGLQFLIQYYNGEERAKGNILERFSAQQFPDLHSELNLSSLELGDSALYFCASSGGGRDTEAFFGQGTRLTVV.

This clone was counted once. This chain joins TRBV10-3 and TRBJ2-3; 10 positions agree with TRBD2. Trimming cost V 4 bases and J 0 bases; bases outside gene matches: 10. This CDR3 has 18 amino acids. The germline gives CDR1 ENHRY, CDR2 SYGVKD. CDR3 sequence (DNA): TGTGCCATCAGTGGACCTAGCGGGAGCGGGACTAGCACAGATACGCAGTATTTT. Translation gives CAISGPSGSGTSTDTQYF.

This clone was counted once. The CDR3 bases are TGTGCCAGCAGCTTATTCAGCGGGGAGCTGTTTTTT. Its translation: CASSLFSGELFF. The rearrangement uses TRBV7-9 and TRBJ2-2; no firm D call. Germline CDR1 SEHNR, CDR2 FQNEAQ (reference sequence). V was shortened by 2 bases and J by 7 bases, with 5 bases between the two germline ends. This CDR3 has 12 residues.

This clone is a singleton in its sample. CDR3 in DNA: TGTGCCAGCAGCTTAGGCGACAGGAACACTGAAGCTTTCTTT. It is translated as CASSLGDRNTEAFF. This rearrangement joins TRBV7-8 to TRBJ1-1; TRBD1 might be the D (5 bases). This CDR3 spans 14 amino acids. The V end lost 1 base, the J end lost 1 base, and 7 bases lay between the germline ends. Germline loops: CDR1 SGHVS, CDR2 FQNEAQ.